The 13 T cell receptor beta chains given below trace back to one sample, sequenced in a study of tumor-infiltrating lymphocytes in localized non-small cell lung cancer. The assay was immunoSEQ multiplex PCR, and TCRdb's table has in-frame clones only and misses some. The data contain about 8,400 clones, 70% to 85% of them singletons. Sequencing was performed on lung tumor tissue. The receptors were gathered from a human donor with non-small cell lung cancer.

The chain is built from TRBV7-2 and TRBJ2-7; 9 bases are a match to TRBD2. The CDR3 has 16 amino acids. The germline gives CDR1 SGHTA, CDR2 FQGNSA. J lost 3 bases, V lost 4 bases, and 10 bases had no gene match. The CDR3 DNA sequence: TGTGCCAGCAGCTCTCACCGGCGGGAGGGCCGCTACGAGCAGTACTTC. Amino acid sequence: CASSSHRREGRYEQYF. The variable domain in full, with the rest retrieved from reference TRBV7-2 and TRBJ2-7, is GAGVSQSPSNKVTEKGKDVELRCDPISGHTALYWYRQSLGQGLEFLIYFQGNSAPDKSGLPSDRFSAERTGGSVSTLTIQRTQQEDSAVYLCASSSHRREGRYEQYFGPGTRLTVT.

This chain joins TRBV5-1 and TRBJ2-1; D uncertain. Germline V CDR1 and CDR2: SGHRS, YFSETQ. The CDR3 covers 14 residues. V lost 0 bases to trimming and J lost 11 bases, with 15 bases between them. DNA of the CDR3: TGCGCCAGCAGCTTGGAGATTTCCCTCGGCAAGCAGTTCTTC. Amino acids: CASSLEISLGKQFF.

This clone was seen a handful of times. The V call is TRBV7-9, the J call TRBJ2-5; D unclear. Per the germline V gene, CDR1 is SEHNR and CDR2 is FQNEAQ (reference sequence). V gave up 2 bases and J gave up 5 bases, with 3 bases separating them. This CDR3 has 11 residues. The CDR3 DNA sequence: TGTGCCAGCAGCTTATTTGAGACCCAGTACTTC. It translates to CASSLFETQYF.

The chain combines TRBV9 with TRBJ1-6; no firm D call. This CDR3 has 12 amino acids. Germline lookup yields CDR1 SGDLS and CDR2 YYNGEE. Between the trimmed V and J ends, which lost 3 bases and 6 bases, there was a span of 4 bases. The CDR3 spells CASSAVNSPLHF. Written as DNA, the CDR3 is TGTGCCAGCAGCGCGGTTAATTCACCCCTCCACTTT.

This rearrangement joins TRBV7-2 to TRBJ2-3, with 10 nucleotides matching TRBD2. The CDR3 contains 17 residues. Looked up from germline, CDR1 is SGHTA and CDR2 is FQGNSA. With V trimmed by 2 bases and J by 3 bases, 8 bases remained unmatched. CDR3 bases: TGTGCCAGCAGCTTATTCCCTAGCGGGAGTTCTACAGATACGCAGTATTTT. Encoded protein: CASSLFPSGSSTDTQYF.

The CDR3: CASSVAGTSSYEQYF. In nucleotides, the CDR3 is TGTGCCAGCAGCGTAGCGGGGACATCATCCTACGAGCAGTACTTC. This chain joins TRBV9 and TRBJ2-7; possibly TRBD1 for D (6 bases). The CDR3 covers 15 residues. Germline loops: CDR1 SGDLS, CDR2 YYNGEE. The V end lost 0 bases, the J end lost 1 base, and 11 bases lay between the germline ends.

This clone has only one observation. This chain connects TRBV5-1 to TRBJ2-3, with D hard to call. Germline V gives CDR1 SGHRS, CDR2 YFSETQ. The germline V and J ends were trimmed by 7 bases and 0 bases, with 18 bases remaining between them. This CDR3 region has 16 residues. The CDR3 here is CASYEGQRPSTDTQYF. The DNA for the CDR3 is TGCGCCAGCTATGAAGGGCAGCGACCTAGCACAGATACGCAGTATTTT.

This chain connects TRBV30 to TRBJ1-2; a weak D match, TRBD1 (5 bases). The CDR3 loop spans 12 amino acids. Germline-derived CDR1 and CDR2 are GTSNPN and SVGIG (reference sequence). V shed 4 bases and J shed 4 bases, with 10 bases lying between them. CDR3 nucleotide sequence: TGTGCCTGGACTGACAGTTCCTATGGCTACACCTTC. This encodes CAWTDSSYGYTF.

The CDR3 is CASSFWDRRENIQYF. Here the CDR3 DNA reads TGTGCCAGCAGCTTTTGGGACAGGCGAGAAAACATTCAGTACTTC. The chain employs TRBV5-4 and TRBJ2-4; 8 bases are shared with TRBD1. V shed 2 bases and J 5 bases; nucleotides not matched to a gene: 6. This CDR3 region has 15 residues. In germline, CDR1 is SGHNT, CDR2 YYREEE (reference sequence).

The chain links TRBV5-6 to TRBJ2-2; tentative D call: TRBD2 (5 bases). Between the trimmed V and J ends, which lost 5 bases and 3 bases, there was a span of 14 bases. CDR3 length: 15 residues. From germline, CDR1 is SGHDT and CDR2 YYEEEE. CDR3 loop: CASRTGGVDTGELFF. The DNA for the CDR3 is TGTGCCAGCAGAACTGGAGGAGTGGACACCGGGGAGCTGTTTTTT. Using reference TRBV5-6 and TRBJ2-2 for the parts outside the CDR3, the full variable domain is DAGVTQSPTHLIKTRGQQVTLRCSPKSGHDTVSWYQQALGQGPQFIFQYYEEEERQRGNFPDRFSGHQFPNYSSELNVNALLLGDSALYLCASRTGGVDTGELFFGEGSRLTVL.

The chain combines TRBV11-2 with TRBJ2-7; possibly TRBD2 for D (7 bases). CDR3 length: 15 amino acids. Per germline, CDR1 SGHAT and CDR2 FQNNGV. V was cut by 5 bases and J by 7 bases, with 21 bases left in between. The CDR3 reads CASSPEGGTVSEQYF. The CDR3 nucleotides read TGTGCCAGCAGCCCGGAGGGGGGGACCGTCTCTGAGCAGTACTTC.

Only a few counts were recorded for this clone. This CDR3 reads CASRPRDSFTDTQYF. The CDR3 coding sequence is TGTGCCAGCAGACCCCGGGACTCTTTCACAGATACGCAGTATTTT. The rearrangement links TRBV5-4 to TRBJ2-3, with D possibly being TRBD2 (6 bases). The CDR3 has 15 residues. Germline loops: CDR1 SGHNT, CDR2 YYREEE (reference sequence). V lost 5 bases and J 2 bases, leaving 15 bases between the germline ends.

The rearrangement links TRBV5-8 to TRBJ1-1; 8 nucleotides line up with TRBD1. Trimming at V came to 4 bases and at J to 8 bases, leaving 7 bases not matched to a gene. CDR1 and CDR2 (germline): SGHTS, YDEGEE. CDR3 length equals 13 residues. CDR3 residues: CASSPGGWGEAFF. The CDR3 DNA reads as TGTGCCAGCAGCCCAGGGGGCTGGGGGGAAGCTTTCTTT.